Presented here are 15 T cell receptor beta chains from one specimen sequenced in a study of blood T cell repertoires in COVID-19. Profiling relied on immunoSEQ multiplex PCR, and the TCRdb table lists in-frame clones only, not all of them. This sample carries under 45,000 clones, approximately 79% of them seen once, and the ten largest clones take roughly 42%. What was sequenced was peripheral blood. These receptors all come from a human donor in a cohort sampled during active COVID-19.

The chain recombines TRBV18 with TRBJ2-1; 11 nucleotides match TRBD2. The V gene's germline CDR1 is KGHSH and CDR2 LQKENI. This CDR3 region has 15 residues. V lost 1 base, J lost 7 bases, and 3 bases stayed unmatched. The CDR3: CASSPLRLAGNEQFF. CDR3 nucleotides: TGTGCCAGCTCACCACTGAGACTAGCGGGGAATGAGCAGTTCTTC.

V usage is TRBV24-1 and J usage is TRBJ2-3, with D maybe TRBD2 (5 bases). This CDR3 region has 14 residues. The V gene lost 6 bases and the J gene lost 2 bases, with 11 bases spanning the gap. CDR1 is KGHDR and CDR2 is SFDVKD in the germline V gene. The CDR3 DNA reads TGTGCCACCAGTTATCGGGGTTCCACAGATACGCAGTATTTT. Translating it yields CATSYRGSTDTQYF.

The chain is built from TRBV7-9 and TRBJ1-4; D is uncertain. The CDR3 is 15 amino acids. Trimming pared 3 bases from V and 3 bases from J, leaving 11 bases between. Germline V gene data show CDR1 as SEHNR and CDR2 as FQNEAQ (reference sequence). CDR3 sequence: CASSFMGHSNEKLFF. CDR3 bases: TGTGCCAGCAGCTTTATGGGCCACTCTAATGAAAAACTGTTTTTT.

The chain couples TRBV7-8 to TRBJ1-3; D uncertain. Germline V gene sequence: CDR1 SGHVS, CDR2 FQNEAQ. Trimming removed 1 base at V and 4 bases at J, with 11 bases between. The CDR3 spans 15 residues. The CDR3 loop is CASSLGLVQGNTIYF. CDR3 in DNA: TGTGCCAGCAGCTTAGGTTTGGTCCAGGGAAACACCATATATTTT.

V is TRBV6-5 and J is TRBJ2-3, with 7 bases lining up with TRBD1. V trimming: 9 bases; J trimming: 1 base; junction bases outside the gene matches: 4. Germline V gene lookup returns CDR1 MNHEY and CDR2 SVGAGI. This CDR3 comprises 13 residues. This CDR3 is CASTGTGTDTQYF. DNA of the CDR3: TGTGCCAGTACCGGGACAGGCACAGATACGCAGTATTTT.

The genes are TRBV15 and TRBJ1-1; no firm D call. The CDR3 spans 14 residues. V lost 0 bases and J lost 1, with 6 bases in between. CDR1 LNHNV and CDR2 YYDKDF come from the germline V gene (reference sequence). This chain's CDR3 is CATSRDYENTEAFF. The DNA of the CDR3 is TGTGCCACCAGCAGAGACTATGAGAACACTGAAGCTTTCTTT.

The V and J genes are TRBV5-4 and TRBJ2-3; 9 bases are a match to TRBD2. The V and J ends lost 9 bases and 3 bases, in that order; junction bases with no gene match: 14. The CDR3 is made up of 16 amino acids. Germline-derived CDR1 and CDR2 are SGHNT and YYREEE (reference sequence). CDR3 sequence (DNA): TGTGCCACGCGACTTCACGCGGGAGGGGGTACAGATACGCAGTATTTT. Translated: CATRLHAGGGTDTQYF.

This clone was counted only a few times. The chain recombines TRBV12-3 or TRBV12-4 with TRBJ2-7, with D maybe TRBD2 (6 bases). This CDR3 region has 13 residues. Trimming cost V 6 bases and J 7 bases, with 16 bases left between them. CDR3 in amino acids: CASSSGEMWEQYF. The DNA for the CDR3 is TGTGCCAGCAGCTCGGGGGAAATGTGGGAGCAGTACTTC.

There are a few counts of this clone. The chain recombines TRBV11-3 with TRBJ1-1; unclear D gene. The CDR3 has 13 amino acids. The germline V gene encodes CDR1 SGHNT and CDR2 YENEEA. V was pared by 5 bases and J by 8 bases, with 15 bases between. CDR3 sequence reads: CASSPTASSEAFF. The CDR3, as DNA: TGTGCCAGCAGCCCGACTGCCTCCTCAGAAGCTTTCTTT.

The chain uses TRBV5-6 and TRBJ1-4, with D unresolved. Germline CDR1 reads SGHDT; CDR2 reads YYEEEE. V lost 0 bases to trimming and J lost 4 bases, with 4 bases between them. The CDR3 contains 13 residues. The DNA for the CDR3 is TGTGCCAGCAGCTTGGCCGGTAATGAAAAACTGTTTTTT. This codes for CASSLAGNEKLFF.

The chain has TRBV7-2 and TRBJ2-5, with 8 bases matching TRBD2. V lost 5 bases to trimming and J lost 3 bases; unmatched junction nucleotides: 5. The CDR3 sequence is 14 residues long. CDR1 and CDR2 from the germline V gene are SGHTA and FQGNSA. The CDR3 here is CASSITSGKETQYF. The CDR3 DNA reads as TGTGCCAGCAGCATCACTAGCGGCAAAGAGACCCAGTACTTC. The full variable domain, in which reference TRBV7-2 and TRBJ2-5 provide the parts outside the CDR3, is GAGVSQSPSNKVTEKGKDVELRCDPISGHTALYWYRQSLGQGLEFLIYFQGNSAPDKSGLPSDRFSAERTGGSVSTLTIQRTQQEDSAVYLCASSITSGKETQYFGPGTRLLVL.

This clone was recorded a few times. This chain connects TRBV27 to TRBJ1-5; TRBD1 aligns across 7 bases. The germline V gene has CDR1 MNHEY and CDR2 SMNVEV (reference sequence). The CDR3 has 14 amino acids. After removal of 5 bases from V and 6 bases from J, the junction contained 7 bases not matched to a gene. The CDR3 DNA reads TGTGCCAGCAGTCCACAGGGGCCAGGTCAGCCCCAGCATTTT. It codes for CASSPQGPGQPQHF.

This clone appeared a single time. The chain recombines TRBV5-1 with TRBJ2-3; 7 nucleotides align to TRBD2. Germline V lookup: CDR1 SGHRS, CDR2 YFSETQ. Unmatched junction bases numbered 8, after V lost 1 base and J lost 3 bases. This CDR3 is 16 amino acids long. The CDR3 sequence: CASSLFGTGGTDTQYF. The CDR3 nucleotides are TGCGCCAGCAGCTTGTTCGGGACGGGGGGTACAGATACGCAGTATTTT.

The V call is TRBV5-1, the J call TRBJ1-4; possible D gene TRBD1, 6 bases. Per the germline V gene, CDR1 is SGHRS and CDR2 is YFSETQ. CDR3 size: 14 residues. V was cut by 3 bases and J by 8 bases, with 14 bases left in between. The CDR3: CASSSSGELEKLFF. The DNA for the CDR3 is TGCGCCAGCAGCTCTTCAGGGGAATTAGAAAAACTGTTTTTT.

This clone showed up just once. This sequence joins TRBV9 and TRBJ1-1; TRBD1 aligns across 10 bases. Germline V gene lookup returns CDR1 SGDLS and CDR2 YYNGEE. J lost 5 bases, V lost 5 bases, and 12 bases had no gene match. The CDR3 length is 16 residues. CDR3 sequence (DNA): TGTGCCAGCAGATGCCGGGACAGGGGACGGAAAACTGAAGCTTTCTTT. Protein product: CASRCRDRGRKTEAFF.